Following are 14 T cell receptor beta chains from one sample sequenced in a study. Generated by immunoSEQ multiplex PCR, the TCRdb table keeps only in-frame clones and is missing some. The table records 68,000 or so clones, just over 90% of them present only once. The specimen sequenced was PBMCs. These receptors were taken from a man aged 35-49 years with rheumatoid arthritis.

The V and J genes are TRBV30 and TRBJ1-1; D gene uncertain. V lost 0 bases, J lost 1 base, and 12 bases lay in between. Germline V gives CDR1 GTSNPN, CDR2 SVGIG (reference sequence). This CDR3 comprises 15 residues. The CDR3 DNA reads TGTGCCTGGAGTGTACTGAGCACAGAGAACACTGAAGCTTTCTTT. This encodes CAWSVLSTENTEAFF. The full variable domain, rest sourced from reference TRBV30 and TRBJ1-1, is SQTIHQWPATLVQPVGSPLSLECTVEGTSNPNLYWYRQAAGRGLQLLFYSVGIGQISSEVPQNLSASRPQDRQFILSSKKLLLSDSGFYLCAWSVLSTENTEAFFGQGTRLTVV.

This clone showed up just a few times. The chain links TRBV9 to TRBJ1-6, with D tentatively TRBD1 (5 bases). The CDR3 consists of 14 residues. CDR1 SGDLS and CDR2 YYNGEE come from the germline V gene. V lost 0 bases to trimming and J lost 9 bases, with 10 bases between them. CDR3 sequence reads: CASSVAQGGSPLHF. Here the CDR3 DNA reads TGTGCCAGCAGCGTAGCCCAGGGAGGTTCACCCCTCCACTTT.

J is TRBJ1-4 and V is TRBV5-4; unclear D gene. Trimming shortened V by 4 bases and J by 4 bases, and 14 bases separated the two germline ends. This CDR3 has 15 amino acids. The germline V gene has CDR1 SGHNT and CDR2 YYREEE (reference sequence). Here the CDR3 DNA reads TGTGCCAGCAGCAGAAAAACAGAGGTTAATGAAAAACTGTTTTTT. Translation gives CASSRKTEVNEKLFF.

This chain connects TRBV6-4 to TRBJ2-3; TRBD2 matches 14 bases. V was pared by 6 bases and J by 4 bases, with 3 bases of the junction left unmatched. The CDR3 has 15 amino acids. Germline-derived CDR1 and CDR2 are MRHNA and SNTAGT. CDR3 amino acids: CASSGTSGGPDTQYF. The CDR3 DNA reads as TGTGCCAGCAGCGGGACTAGCGGGGGCCCAGATACGCAGTATTTT.

This chain connects TRBV5-8 to TRBJ1-6; D uncertain. CDR1 is SGHTS, CDR2 YDEGEE, per germline. The CDR3 is 11 residues long. Deletions cut 0 bases from V and 12 bases from J, with 4 bases between. CDR3 in DNA: TGTGCCAGCAGCTTGGGGGTACCCCTCCACTTT. This codes for CASSLGVPLHF. Using reference TRBV5-8 and TRBJ1-6 for the parts outside the CDR3, the full variable domain is EAGVTQSPTHLIKTRGQQATLRCSPISGHTSVYWYQQALGLGLQFLLWYDEGEERNRGNFPPRFSGRQFPNYSSELNVNALELEDSALYLCASSLGVPLHFGNGTRLTVT.

This chain links TRBV30 with TRBJ2-5; TRBD1 is a possible D gene (5 bases). V lost 4 bases to trimming and J lost 5 bases, with 8 bases between them. Germline V gene sequence: CDR1 GTSNPN, CDR2 SVGIG (reference sequence). The CDR3 has 11 residues. The chain's CDR3 is CAWTGFETQYF. The CDR3 nucleotides read TGTGCCTGGACAGGGTTTGAGACCCAGTACTTC.

J is TRBJ1-4 and V is TRBV30; no clear D. This CDR3 is 15 amino acids long. V lost 0 bases and J lost 8, with 16 bases in between. CDR1 is GTSNPN, CDR2 SVGIG, per germline (reference sequence). As DNA, the CDR3 is TGTGCCTGGAGTGTTTCTGGACTAGGAGGGGAAAAACTGTTTTTT. Amino acid sequence: CAWSVSGLGGEKLFF.

The rearrangement uses TRBV2 and TRBJ2-4; no reliable D call. The CDR3 is made up of 16 amino acids. CDR1 SNHLY and CDR2 FYNNEI come from the germline V gene. Trimming left V 0 bases short and J 4 bases short, with 13 bases between. The CDR3, as DNA: TGTGCCAGCAGTGAAGCGCTTCGAGTTGTGAAAAACATTCAGTACTTC. It translates to CASSEALRVVKNIQYF.

The chain recombines TRBV5-4 with TRBJ2-7, with TRBD1 matching over 7 bases. The ends lost 5 bases at V and 3 bases at J; junction bases unmatched: 11. Germline-derived CDR1 and CDR2 are SGHNT and YYREEE (reference sequence). The CDR3 runs to 15 residues. The CDR3 loop reads CASSRAAQGVYEQYF. Here the CDR3 DNA reads TGTGCCAGCAGTCGGGCGGCCCAGGGGGTCTACGAGCAGTACTTC.

This chain links TRBV5-4 with TRBJ1-5, with D uncertain. In germline, CDR1 is SGHNT, CDR2 YYREEE (reference sequence). Trimming took off 1 base at V and 2 bases at J, with 7 bases between the two ends. The CDR3 has 14 residues. CDR3 in amino acids: CASSLTPGNQPQHF. As DNA, the CDR3 is TGTGCCAGCAGCTTGACTCCCGGCAATCAGCCCCAGCATTTT.

V is TRBV4-2 and J is TRBJ2-1; no definite D call. V was pared by 3 bases and J by 2 bases, with 11 bases between. Germline assignment: CDR1 LGHNA and CDR2 YNFKEQ. This CDR3 comprises 15 residues. The CDR3 spells CASSQEIGTYNEQFF. CDR3 DNA: TGTGCCAGCAGCCAGGAGATAGGGACCTACAATGAGCAGTTCTTC.

This clone was observed once. The V and J genes are TRBV11-3 and TRBJ1-2; 10 bases align to TRBD1. This CDR3 region has 19 residues. Germline V gene sequence: CDR1 SGHNT, CDR2 YENEEA. V lost 6 bases and J lost 3; bases outside the gene matches: 19. The CDR3 coding sequence is TGTGCCAGCAGACTCATACTCGGGGACAGGGGAGATTTGGACTATGGCTACACCTTC. Amino acid sequence: CASRLILGDRGDLDYGYTF.

The J gene is TRBJ2-1, the V gene TRBV15; possibly TRBD1 or TRBD2 for D (5 bases each). CDR1 is LNHNV, CDR2 YYDKDF, per germline (reference sequence). The CDR3 covers 17 residues. The V and J ends lost 0 bases and 9 bases respectively, with 21 bases between them. For the CDR3, the DNA is TGTGCCACCAGCAGAGATCCCAGTTGGACGGGGCCAAGTGAGCAGTTCTTC. Its translation is CATSRDPSWTGPSEQFF. Together with reference TRBV15 and TRBJ2-1, the CDR3 gives the full variable domain: DAMVIQNPRYQVTQFGKPVTLSCSQTLNHNVMYWYQQKSSQAPKLLFHYYDKDFNNEADTPDNFQSRRPNTSFCFLDIRSPGLGDTAMYLCATSRDPSWTGPSEQFFGPGTRLTVL.

J is TRBJ2-1 and V is TRBV7-2, with D maybe TRBD2 (6 bases). CDR3 size: 17 residues. V lost 5 bases to trimming and J lost 0 bases, with 17 bases between them. CDR1 is SGHTA and CDR2 is FQGNSA in the germline V gene. This CDR3 reads CASSLRDFPSSYNEQFF. Written as DNA, the CDR3 is TGTGCCAGCAGCCTACGGGACTTCCCCAGCTCCTACAATGAGCAGTTCTTC.